A single sample is the source of the 2 T cell receptor beta chains below, sequenced in a study of response to subunit inactivated influenza vaccine. TCRdb reanalysed the RT-PCR reads using MiXCR and keeps one entry per CDR3 protein. The sample comprises under 850,000 distinct CDR3 sequences, approximately 17% of which are singletons, and 9.5% to 13% rests with the top ten. The sample consisted of PBMCs from blood, taken about 5 days after vaccination. These receptors all come from a man aged 45-60 years who received an inactivated influenza vaccine.

This clonotype was detected only a few times. This chain uses TRBV20-1 with TRBJ2-5, with D tentatively TRBD2 (6 bases). The germline CDR1 and CDR2 sequences are DFQATT and SNEGSKA (reference sequence). The CDR3 consists of 15 residues. V lost 1 base to trimming and J lost 5 bases, with 17 bases between them. The CDR3 nucleotides read TGCAGTGCTAGAGTCCATCGGGGAGGATGGGAGACCCAGTACTTC. It codes for CSARVHRGGWETQYF.

The V call is TRBV20-1, the J call TRBJ1-5, with D possibly matching TRBD1 (6 bases). This CDR3 has 14 amino acids. Looked up from germline, CDR1 is DFQATT and CDR2 is SNEGSKA (reference sequence). V was trimmed by 5 bases and J by 5 bases, leaving 16 bases between them. The CDR3 DNA reads TGCAGTGCTGCAAAGACAGGCCTCTATCAGCCCCAGCATTTT. Its translation: CSAAKTGLYQPQHF.